One sample yielded the 27 T cell receptor beta chains listed below, sequenced in a study of control samples from healthy donors and cancer patients. Libraries were prepared by immunoSEQ multiplex PCR; TCRdb keeps only in-frame clonotypes and omits some of them. The table includes about 80,000 clones, 88% detected once. Material for sequencing was blood. Source of these receptors: a woman aged 50 to 65 in good health.

CDR3 sequence reads: CASSFLGTDLYGYTF. Here the CDR3 DNA reads TGTGCCAGCAGCTTCCTCGGGACAGACCTTTATGGCTACACCTTC. This sequence joins TRBV7-8 and TRBJ1-2, with 7 bases lining up with TRBD1. This CDR3 contains 15 residues. Unmatched junction bases numbered 9, after V lost 3 bases and J lost 5 bases. Germline V gene sequence: CDR1 SGHVS, CDR2 FQNEAQ.

The chain combines TRBV5-1 with TRBJ2-7; weak D call: TRBD1 (5 bases). Between the trimmed V and J ends, which lost 5 bases and 6 bases, there was a span of 12 bases. The CDR3 contains 12 residues. CDR1 is SGHRS, CDR2 YFSETQ, per germline. CDR3 region: CASRDTTGEQYF. The CDR3, as DNA: TGCGCCAGCAGGGACACCACCGGCGAGCAGTACTTC.

The rearrangement joins TRBV27 to TRBJ1-1; 9 bases fit TRBD1. The V gene end was trimmed by 6 bases and the J gene end by 2 bases; junction bases not matched to a gene: 10. This CDR3 has 16 amino acids. Germline CDR1 and CDR2: MNHEY and SMNVEV (reference sequence). CDR3 amino acids: CASSPLWTGVNTEAFF. Here the CDR3 DNA reads TGTGCCAGCAGCCCATTATGGACAGGGGTTAACACTGAAGCTTTCTTT.

This sequence joins TRBV11-3 and TRBJ2-7; 9 bases are shared with TRBD1. This CDR3 has 14 amino acids. The V gene end was trimmed by 1 base and the J gene end by 13 bases; junction bases not matched to a gene: 11. From germline, CDR1 is SGHNT and CDR2 YENEEA. CDR3 nucleotides: TGTGCCAGCAGCTTAGGCCGGAACAGGGGGCCCTCTTACTTC. Translated: CASSLGRNRGPSYF.

The DNA of the CDR3 is TGTGCCAGCAGCTCCCGACGCACCGGGGAGCTGTTTTTT. This translates into CASSSRRTGELFF. The chain couples TRBV9 to TRBJ2-2; D remains unclear. Germline CDR1 and CDR2: SGDLS and YYNGEE. This CDR3 contains 13 residues. V lost 4 bases and J 4 bases, leaving 8 bases between the germline ends.

The chain carries TRBV5-6 and TRBJ2-1; weak D call: TRBD2 (5 bases). V was trimmed by 2 bases and J by 6 bases, leaving 12 bases between them. Per germline, CDR1 SGHDT and CDR2 YYEEEE. This CDR3 is built from 14 residues. The CDR3 region is CASSFMGSGNEQFF. CDR3 in DNA: TGTGCCAGCAGCTTTATGGGGAGTGGCAATGAGCAGTTCTTC.

By sample fraction, this clone is medium-sized (0.01 to 0.1%). This chain links TRBV2 with TRBJ1-3, with D perhaps matching TRBD1 (6 bases). This CDR3 has 12 amino acids. V gave up 7 bases and J gave up 3 bases, with 7 bases separating them. Per the germline V gene, CDR1 is SNHLY and CDR2 is FYNNEI. CDR3 in DNA: TGTGCCAGCAAGGGGGATGGAAACACCATATATTTT. Its translation: CASKGDGNTIYF. The complete variable domain, with remaining parts taken from reference TRBV2 and TRBJ1-3, reads EPEVTQTPSHQVTQMGQEVILRCVPISNHLYFYWYRQILGQKVEFLVSFYNNEISEKSEIFDDQFSVERPDGSNFTLKIRSTKLEDSAMYFCASKGDGNTIYFGEGSWLTVV.

The chain is built from TRBV10-2 and TRBJ1-5; D is unresolved. In germline, CDR1 is WSHSY, CDR2 SAAADI. This CDR3 is built from 13 residues. Trimming cost V 2 bases and J 8 bases, with 10 bases left between them. The CDR3 region is CASSEAEKEPQHF. CDR3 bases: TGCGCCAGCAGTGAGGCCGAAAAGGAGCCCCAGCATTTT.

The rearrangement joins TRBV14 to TRBJ1-1; D gene uncertain. V gave up 1 base and J gave up 2 bases, with 11 bases separating them. Germline-derived CDR1 and CDR2 are SGHDN and FVKESK. The CDR3 extends over 15 amino acids. The CDR3 bases are TGTGCCAGCAGCCAAGGGTCCGGGTTTAACACTGAAGCTTTCTTT. The encoded protein is CASSQGSGFNTEAFF.

The genes are TRBV6-1 and TRBJ1-1; 9 positions match TRBD1. The germline V gene encodes CDR1 MNHNS and CDR2 SASEGT. Losses at the gene ends were 2 bases for V and 5 bases for J; bases not matched to a gene: 6. The CDR3 has 15 residues. The CDR3: CASSELTGGGTEAFF. DNA for the CDR3: TGTGCCAGCAGTGAATTGACAGGGGGTGGAACTGAAGCTTTCTTT.

This clone was seen just once. Other DNA sequences in this sample translate to the same CDR3. In nucleotides, the CDR3 is TGTGCCAGCAGTTTCGAGTACAATCAGCCCCAGCATTTT. This translates into CASSFEYNQPQHF. The V call is TRBV12-3 or TRBV12-4, the J call TRBJ1-5, with D unclear. This CDR3 comprises 13 residues. V dropped 3 bases and J dropped 3 bases, with 6 bases sitting between them.

J is TRBJ1-2 and V is TRBV7-8; D is undetermined. This CDR3 comprises 13 residues. Trimming cost V 0 bases and J 5 bases, with 7 bases left between them. From germline, CDR1 is SGHVS and CDR2 FQNEAQ. Here the CDR3 DNA reads TGTGCCAGCAGCTTAGCAGGGTCATATGGCTACACCTTC. Encoded protein: CASSLAGSYGYTF.

The gene calls are TRBV6-1 and TRBJ2-3; tentative D call: TRBD1 (6 bases). This CDR3 comprises 15 residues. Trimming pared 3 bases from V and 2 bases from J, leaving 12 bases between. Germline CDR1 and CDR2: MNHNS and SASEGT. The DNA of the CDR3 is TGTGCCAGCAGTGATAGGGACACACTCACAGATACGCAGTATTTT. This gives the protein CASSDRDTLTDTQYF.

There are a few counts of this clone. The rearrangement uses TRBV2 and TRBJ2-7; D is ambiguous. The V and J ends lost 3 bases and 0 bases respectively, with 6 bases between them. In germline, CDR1 is SNHLY, CDR2 FYNNEI. The CDR3 has 13 amino acids. CDR3 DNA sequence: TGTGCCAGCAGTGACGGAATCTCCTACGAGCAGTACTTC. It yields the protein CASSDGISYEQYF. The full variable domain, its missing parts supplied by reference TRBV2 and TRBJ2-7, is EPEVTQTPSHQVTQMGQEVILRCVPISNHLYFYWYRQILGQKVEFLVSFYNNEISEKSEIFDDQFSVERPDGSNFTLKIRSTKLEDSAMYFCASSDGISYEQYFGPGTRLTVT.

The V gene is TRBV7-9, the J gene TRBJ2-3; D not certain. Germline CDR1 is SEHNR and CDR2 is FQNEAQ (reference sequence). This CDR3 has 12 amino acids. Trimming removed 5 bases at V and 4 bases at J, with 7 bases between. The CDR3 nucleotides are TGTGCCAGCAGCACGGGCCCAGATACGCAGTATTTT. Translating gives CASSTGPDTQYF.

The chain joins TRBV10-3 to TRBJ1-6; D is perhaps TRBD1 (6 bases). In germline, CDR1 is ENHRY, CDR2 SYGVKD. The V gene lost 9 bases and the J gene lost 10 bases, with 16 bases spanning the gap. This CDR3 comprises 13 residues. The CDR3 coding sequence is TGTGCCATTAGACAGGTGGCCGAATCACCCCTCCACTTT. Encoded protein: CAIRQVAESPLHF.

The CDR3 DNA sequence: TGTGCCAGCAGCCCTCAGCGGGGGCCAAGCACAGATACGCAGTATTTT. Translated, it gives CASSPQRGPSTDTQYF. The chain carries TRBV7-6 and TRBJ2-3; TRBD2 matches at 8 bases. The CDR3 loop spans 16 amino acids. The J segment lost 0 bases and the V segment lost 5 bases, leaving 7 bases of the junction unmatched. Germline V lookup: CDR1 SGHVS, CDR2 FNYEAQ.

The chain is built from TRBV18 and TRBJ1-6; 8 nucleotides line up with TRBD1. CDR1 KGHSH and CDR2 LQKENI come from the germline V gene. Trimming at V came to 4 bases and at J to 0 bases, leaving 2 bases not matched to a gene. This CDR3 contains 16 residues. The CDR3 here is CASSRTGGSYNSPLHF. The CDR3 region has the DNA TGTGCCAGCTCACGAACAGGGGGCTCCTATAATTCACCCCTCCACTTT.

This chain joins TRBV19 and TRBJ2-7, with 7 positions matching TRBD1. The trim removed 6 bases at V and 4 bases at J, leaving 9 bases unmatched. The CDR3 has 14 residues. Germline V gene sequence: CDR1 LNHDA, CDR2 SQIVND (reference sequence). This CDR3 is CASRPGQSIYEQYF. The CDR3 DNA reads TGTGCCAGTAGACCGGGACAGAGCATTTACGAGCAGTACTTC.

The genes are TRBV11-3 and TRBJ2-1; no clear D gene. The length of the CDR3 is 14 residues. Germline-derived CDR1 and CDR2 are SGHNT and YENEEA. V was pared by 1 base and J by 3 bases, with 7 bases between. This CDR3 is CASSLGGNYNEQFF. For the CDR3, the DNA is TGTGCCAGCAGCTTAGGGGGAAACTACAATGAGCAGTTCTTC.

V gene TRBV3-1 (or the pseudogene TRBV3-2) combines with J gene TRBJ2-2, with TRBD1 matching over 10 bases. Germline V gene lookup returns CDR1 LGHDT and CDR2 YNNKEL (reference sequence). The CDR3 has 14 residues. V was pared by 5 bases and J by 5 bases, with 2 bases of the junction left unmatched. The DNA for the CDR3 is TGTGCCAGCAGCTTGGACAGGGGGACCGGGGAGCTGTTTTTT. Its translation is CASSLDRGTGELFF.

The rearrangement joins TRBV2 to TRBJ1-2; 11 positions match TRBD1. The CDR3 is 15 residues long. V shed 6 bases, J shed 4 bases, and the junction held 7 bases outside the gene matches. CDR1 is SNHLY, CDR2 FYNNEI, per germline. CDR3 DNA sequence: TGTGCCAGCAGCTCCCCCGGGACAGGGGGCTATGGCTACACCTTC. Translated, it gives CASSSPGTGGYGYTF.

J is TRBJ1-2 and V is TRBV6-5, with D unresolved. V was clipped by 7 bases and J by 7 bases, with 19 bases between them. Germline loops: CDR1 MNHEY, CDR2 SVGAGI. The length of the CDR3 is 14 residues. Here the CDR3 DNA reads TGTGCCAGCACTAAAGACGGCCTAATCGGTGGCTACACCTTC. Protein product: CASTKDGLIGGYTF.

This sequence joins TRBV24-1 and TRBJ1-1; 9 bases line up with TRBD1. CDR3 length: 16 amino acids. Germline loops: CDR1 KGHDR, CDR2 SFDVKD. The V gene end was trimmed by 3 bases and the J gene end by 4 bases; junction bases not matched to a gene: 8. The CDR3 DNA reads as TGTGCCACCAGTGATCCGGGACAGGGAGGAGGCACTGAAGCTTTCTTT. It yields the protein CATSDPGQGGGTEAFF.

The chain links TRBV18 to TRBJ2-3; no reliable D call. Trimming removed 6 bases at V and 2 bases at J, with 15 bases between. The CDR3 contains 15 residues. The germline V gene has CDR1 KGHSH and CDR2 LQKENI. The CDR3 loop reads CASSLSMADTDTQYF. As DNA, the CDR3 is TGTGCCAGCTCGCTAAGCATGGCCGACACAGATACGCAGTATTTT.

This chain uses TRBV5-1 with TRBJ1-2, with D uncertain. The germline V and J ends were trimmed by 0 bases and 7 bases, with 4 bases remaining between them. The germline V gene has CDR1 SGHRS and CDR2 YFSETQ. This CDR3 comprises 11 residues. The CDR3 nucleotides read TGCGCCAGCAGCTTGGACAGTGGCTACACCTTC. Its translation: CASSLDSGYTF.

The V gene is TRBV2, the J gene TRBJ2-5; 9 bases agree with TRBD1. V was clipped by 3 bases and J by 8 bases; unmatched bases: 4. The CDR3 runs to 13 residues. CDR1 SNHLY and CDR2 FYNNEI come from the germline V gene. The CDR3 sequence: CASSEGQGQTQYF. Written as DNA, the CDR3 is TGTGCCAGCAGTGAGGGACAGGGCCAAACCCAGTACTTC.